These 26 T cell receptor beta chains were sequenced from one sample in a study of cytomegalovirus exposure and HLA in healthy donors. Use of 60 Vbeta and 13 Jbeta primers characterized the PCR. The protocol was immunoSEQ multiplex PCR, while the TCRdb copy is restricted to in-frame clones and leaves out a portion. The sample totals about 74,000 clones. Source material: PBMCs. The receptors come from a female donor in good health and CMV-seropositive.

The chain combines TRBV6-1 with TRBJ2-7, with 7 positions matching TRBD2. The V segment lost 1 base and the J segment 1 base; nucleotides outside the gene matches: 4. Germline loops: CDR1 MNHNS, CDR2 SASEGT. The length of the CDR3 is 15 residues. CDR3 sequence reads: CASSEGAGVSYEQYF. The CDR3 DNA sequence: TGTGCCAGCAGTGAAGGTGCGGGAGTGTCCTACGAGCAGTACTTC.

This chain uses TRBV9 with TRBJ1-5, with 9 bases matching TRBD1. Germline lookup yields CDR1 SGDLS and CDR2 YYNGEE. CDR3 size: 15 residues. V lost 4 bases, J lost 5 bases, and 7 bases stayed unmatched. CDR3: CASSPGTGTDQPQHF. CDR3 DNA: TGTGCCAGCAGCCCCGGGACAGGGACCGATCAGCCCCAGCATTTT.

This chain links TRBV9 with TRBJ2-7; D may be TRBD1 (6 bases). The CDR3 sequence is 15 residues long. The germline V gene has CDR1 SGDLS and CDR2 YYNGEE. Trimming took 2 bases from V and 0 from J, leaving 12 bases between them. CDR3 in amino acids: CASSVGTGISYEQYF. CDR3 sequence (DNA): TGTGCCAGCAGCGTCGGCACAGGGATCTCCTACGAGCAGTACTTC.

The CDR3 region is CASSQEPQGANEKLFF. For the CDR3, the DNA is TGCGCCAGCAGCCAAGAACCTCAGGGGGCTAATGAAAAACTGTTTTTT. The chain uses TRBV4-3 and TRBJ1-4, with 7 bases that match TRBD1. Germline lookup yields CDR1 LGHNA and CDR2 YSLEER. The CDR3 sequence is 16 residues long. The ends lost 0 bases at V and 3 bases at J; junction bases unmatched: 4.

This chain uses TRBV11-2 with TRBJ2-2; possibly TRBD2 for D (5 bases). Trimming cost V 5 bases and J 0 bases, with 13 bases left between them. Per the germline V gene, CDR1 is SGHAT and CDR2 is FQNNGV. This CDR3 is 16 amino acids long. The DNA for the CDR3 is TGTGCCAGCAGCATAATCAGCGGTGCGAACACCGGGGAGCTGTTTTTT. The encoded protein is CASSIISGANTGELFF.

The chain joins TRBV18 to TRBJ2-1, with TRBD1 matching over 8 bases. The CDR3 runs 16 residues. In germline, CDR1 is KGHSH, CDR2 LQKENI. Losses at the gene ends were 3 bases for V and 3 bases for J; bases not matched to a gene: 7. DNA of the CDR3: TGTGCCAGCTCACCTCTCGGACAGGGAGGCTACAATGAGCAGTTCTTC. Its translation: CASSPLGQGGYNEQFF.

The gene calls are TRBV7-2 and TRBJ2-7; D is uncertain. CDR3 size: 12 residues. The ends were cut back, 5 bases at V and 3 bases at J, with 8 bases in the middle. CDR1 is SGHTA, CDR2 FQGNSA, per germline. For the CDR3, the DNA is TGTGCCAGCAGCCGTCAGGACTACGAGCAGTACTTC. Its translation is CASSRQDYEQYF. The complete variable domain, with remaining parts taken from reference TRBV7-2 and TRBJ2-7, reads GAGVSQSPSNKVTEKGKDVELRCDPISGHTALYWYRQSLGQGLEFLIYFQGNSAPDKSGLPSDRFSAERTGGSVSTLTIQRTQQEDSAVYLCASSRQDYEQYFGPGTRLTVT.

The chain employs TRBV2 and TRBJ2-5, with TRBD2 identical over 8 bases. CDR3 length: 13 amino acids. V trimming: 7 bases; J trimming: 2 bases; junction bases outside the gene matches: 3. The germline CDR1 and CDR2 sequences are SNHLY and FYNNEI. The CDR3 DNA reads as TGTGCCAGCATCGGCGGGGGGCAAGAGACCCAGTACTTC. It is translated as CASIGGGQETQYF.

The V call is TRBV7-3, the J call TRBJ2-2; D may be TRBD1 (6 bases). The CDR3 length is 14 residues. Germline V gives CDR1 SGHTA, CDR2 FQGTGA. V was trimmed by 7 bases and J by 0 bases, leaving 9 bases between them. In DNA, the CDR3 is TGTGCCAGCAAGCGGACAGCGAACACCGGGGAGCTGTTTTTT. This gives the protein CASKRTANTGELFF.

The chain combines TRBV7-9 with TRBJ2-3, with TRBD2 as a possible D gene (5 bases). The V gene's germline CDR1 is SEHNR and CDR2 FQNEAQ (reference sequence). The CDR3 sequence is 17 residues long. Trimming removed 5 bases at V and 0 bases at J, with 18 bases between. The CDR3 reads CASSAPASGLSTDTQYF. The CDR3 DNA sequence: TGTGCCAGCAGCGCCCCCGCCAGCGGCCTGAGCACAGATACGCAGTATTTT.

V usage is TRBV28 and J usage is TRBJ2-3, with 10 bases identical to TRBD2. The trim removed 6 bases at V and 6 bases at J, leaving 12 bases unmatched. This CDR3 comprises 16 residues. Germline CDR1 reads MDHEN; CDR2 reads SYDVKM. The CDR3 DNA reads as TGTGCCAGCAGGCACATCCAACTAGCGGGAAGGGATACGCAGTATTTT. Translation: CASRHIQLAGRDTQYF.

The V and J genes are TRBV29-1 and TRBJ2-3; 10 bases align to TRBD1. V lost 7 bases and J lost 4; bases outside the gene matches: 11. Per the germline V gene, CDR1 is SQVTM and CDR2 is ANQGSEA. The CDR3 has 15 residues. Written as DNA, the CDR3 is TGCAGCGCCTTCCTCCGGGACAGGGGAGCAGATACGCAGTATTTT. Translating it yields CSAFLRDRGADTQYF.

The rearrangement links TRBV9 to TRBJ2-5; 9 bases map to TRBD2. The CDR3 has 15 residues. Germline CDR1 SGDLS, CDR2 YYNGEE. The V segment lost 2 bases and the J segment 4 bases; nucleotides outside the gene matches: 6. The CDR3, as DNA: TGTGCCAGCAGCGTTCGTCCGGGACTAGCAGAGACCCAGTACTTC. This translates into CASSVRPGLAETQYF.

DNA for the CDR3: TGTGCCAGCAGCGTAGGCGGGAGGGCCCCGGACAATGAGCAGTTCTTC. This encodes CASSVGGRAPDNEQFF. The chain employs TRBV9 and TRBJ2-1; 9 nucleotides match TRBD2. The CDR3 contains 16 residues. Germline V lookup: CDR1 SGDLS, CDR2 YYNGEE. The V segment lost 0 bases and the J segment 5 bases; nucleotides outside the gene matches: 6.

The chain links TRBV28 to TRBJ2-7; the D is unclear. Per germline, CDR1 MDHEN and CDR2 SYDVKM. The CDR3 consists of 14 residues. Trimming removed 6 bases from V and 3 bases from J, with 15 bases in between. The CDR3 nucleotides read TGTGCCAGCAGATATACCGGGTACAACTACGAGCAGTACTTC. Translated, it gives CASRYTGYNYEQYF.

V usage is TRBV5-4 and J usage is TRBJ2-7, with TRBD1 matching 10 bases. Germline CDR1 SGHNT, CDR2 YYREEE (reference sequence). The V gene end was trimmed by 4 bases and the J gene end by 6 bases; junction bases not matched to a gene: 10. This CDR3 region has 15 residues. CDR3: CASSATGTGDVEQYF. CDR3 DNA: TGTGCCAGCAGCGCCACCGGGACAGGGGATGTCGAGCAGTACTTC. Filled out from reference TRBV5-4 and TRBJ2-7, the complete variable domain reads ETGVTQSPTHLIKTRGQQVTLRCSSQSGHNTVSWYQQALGQGPQFIFQYYREEENGRGNFPPRFSGLQFPNYSSELNVNALELDDSALYLCASSATGTGDVEQYFGPGTRLTVT.

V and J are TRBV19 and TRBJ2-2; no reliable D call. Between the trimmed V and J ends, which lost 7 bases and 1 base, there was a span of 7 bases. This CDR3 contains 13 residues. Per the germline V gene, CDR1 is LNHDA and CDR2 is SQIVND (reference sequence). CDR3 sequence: CASNVLNTGELFF. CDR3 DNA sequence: TGTGCCAGTAATGTACTGAACACCGGGGAGCTGTTTTTT.

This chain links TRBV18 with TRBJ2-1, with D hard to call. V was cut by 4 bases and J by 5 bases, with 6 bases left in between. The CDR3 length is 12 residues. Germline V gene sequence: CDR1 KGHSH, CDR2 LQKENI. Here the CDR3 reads CASSLQNNEQFF. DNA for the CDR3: TGTGCCAGCTCACTACAGAACAATGAGCAGTTCTTC.

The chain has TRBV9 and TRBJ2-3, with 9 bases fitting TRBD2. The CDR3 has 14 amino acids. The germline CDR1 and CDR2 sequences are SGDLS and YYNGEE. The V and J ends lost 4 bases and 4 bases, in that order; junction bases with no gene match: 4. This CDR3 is CASSFGTSPDTQYF. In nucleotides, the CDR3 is TGTGCCAGCAGCTTTGGGACTAGCCCAGATACGCAGTATTTT.

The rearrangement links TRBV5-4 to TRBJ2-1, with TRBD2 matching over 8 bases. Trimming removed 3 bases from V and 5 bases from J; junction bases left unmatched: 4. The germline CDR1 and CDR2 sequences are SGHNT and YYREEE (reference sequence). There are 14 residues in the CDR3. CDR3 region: CASSSRSGDNEQFF. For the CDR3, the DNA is TGTGCCAGCAGCTCCCGTAGCGGGGACAATGAGCAGTTCTTC. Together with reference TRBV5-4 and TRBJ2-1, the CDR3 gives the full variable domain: ETGVTQSPTHLIKTRGQQVTLRCSSQSGHNTVSWYQQALGQGPQFIFQYYREEENGRGNFPPRFSGLQFPNYSSELNVNALELDDSALYLCASSSRSGDNEQFFGPGTRLTVL.

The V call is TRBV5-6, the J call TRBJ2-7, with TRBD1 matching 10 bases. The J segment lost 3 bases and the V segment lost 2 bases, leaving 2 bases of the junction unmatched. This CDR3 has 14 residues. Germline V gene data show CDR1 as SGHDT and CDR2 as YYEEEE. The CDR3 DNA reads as TGTGCCAGCAGCTTCGGGACAGGGGTCTACGAGCAGTACTTC. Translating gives CASSFGTGVYEQYF.

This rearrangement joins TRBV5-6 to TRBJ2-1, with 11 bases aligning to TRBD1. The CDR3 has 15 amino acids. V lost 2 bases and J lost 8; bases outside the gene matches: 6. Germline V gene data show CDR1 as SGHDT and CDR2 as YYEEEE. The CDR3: CASSLGQGAYYEQFF. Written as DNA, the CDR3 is TGTGCCAGCAGCTTAGGACAGGGGGCTTACTATGAGCAGTTCTTC.

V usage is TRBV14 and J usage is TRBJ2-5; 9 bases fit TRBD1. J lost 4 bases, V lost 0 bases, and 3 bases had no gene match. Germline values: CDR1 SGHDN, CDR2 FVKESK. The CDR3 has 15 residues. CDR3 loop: CASSQDETGGETQYF. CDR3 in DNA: TGTGCCAGCAGCCAAGATGAGACAGGGGGAGAGACCCAGTACTTC.

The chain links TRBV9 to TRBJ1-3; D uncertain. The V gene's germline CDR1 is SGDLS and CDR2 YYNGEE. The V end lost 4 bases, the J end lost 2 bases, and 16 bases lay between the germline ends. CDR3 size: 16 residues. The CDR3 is CASSPGPGRAGNTIYF. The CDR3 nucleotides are TGTGCCAGCAGCCCTGGGCCCGGGAGAGCTGGAAACACCATATATTTT.

The CDR3 here is CASSPSLTAMNTEAFF. The CDR3 DNA reads TGTGCCAGCTCACCGAGCCTAACAGCAATGAACACTGAAGCTTTCTTT. The chain employs TRBV18 and TRBJ1-1; D gene unclear. There are 16 residues in the CDR3. Trimming removed 3 bases from V and 0 bases from J, with 14 bases in between. The germline V gene has CDR1 KGHSH and CDR2 LQKENI.

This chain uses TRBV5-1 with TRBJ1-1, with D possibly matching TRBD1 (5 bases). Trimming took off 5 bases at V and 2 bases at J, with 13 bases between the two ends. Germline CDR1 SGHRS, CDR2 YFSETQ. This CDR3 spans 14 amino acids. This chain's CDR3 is CASRFQGSNTEAFF. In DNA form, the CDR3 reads TGCGCCAGCAGGTTTCAGGGAAGTAACACTGAAGCTTTCTTT. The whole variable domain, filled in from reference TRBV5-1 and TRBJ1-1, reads KAGVTQTPRYLIKTRGQQVTLSCSPISGHRSVSWYQQTPGQGLQFLFEYFSETQRNKGNFPGRFSGRQFSNSRSEMNVSTLELGDSALYLCASRFQGSNTEAFFGQGTRLTVV.